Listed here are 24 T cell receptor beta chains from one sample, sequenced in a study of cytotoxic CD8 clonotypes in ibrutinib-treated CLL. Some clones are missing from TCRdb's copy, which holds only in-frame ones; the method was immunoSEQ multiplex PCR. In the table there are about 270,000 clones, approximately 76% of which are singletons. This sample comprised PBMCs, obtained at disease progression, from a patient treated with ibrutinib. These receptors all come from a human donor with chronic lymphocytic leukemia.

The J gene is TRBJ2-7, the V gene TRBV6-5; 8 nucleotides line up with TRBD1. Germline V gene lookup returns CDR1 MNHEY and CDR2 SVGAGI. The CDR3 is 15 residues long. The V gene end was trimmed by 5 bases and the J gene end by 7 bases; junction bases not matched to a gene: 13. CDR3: CASSRTGRSLSEQYF. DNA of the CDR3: TGTGCCAGCAGTAGGACAGGGAGGTCTCTTAGTGAGCAGTACTTC.

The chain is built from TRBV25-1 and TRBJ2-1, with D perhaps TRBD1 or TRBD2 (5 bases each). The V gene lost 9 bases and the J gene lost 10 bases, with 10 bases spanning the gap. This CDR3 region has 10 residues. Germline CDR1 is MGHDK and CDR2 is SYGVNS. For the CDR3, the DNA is TGTGCCAGTACCGGGACGGAGCAGTTCTTC. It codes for CASTGTEQFF.

CDR3 DNA sequence: TGTGCCAGCAGCTTAGTTGCGGGACTAATATACGAGCAGTACTTC. Translation: CASSLVAGLIYEQYF. The chain couples TRBV7-2 to TRBJ2-7; TRBD2 matches at 7 bases. The CDR3 extends over 15 amino acids. Germline V gives CDR1 SGHTA, CDR2 FQGNSA. Trimming took 1 base from V and 4 from J; bases not matched to a gene: 7. The full variable domain, completed using reference TRBV7-2 and TRBJ2-7, is GAGVSQSPSNKVTEKGKDVELRCDPISGHTALYWYRQSLGQGLEFLIYFQGNSAPDKSGLPSDRFSAERTGGSVSTLTIQRTQQEDSAVYLCASSLVAGLIYEQYFGPGTRLTVT.

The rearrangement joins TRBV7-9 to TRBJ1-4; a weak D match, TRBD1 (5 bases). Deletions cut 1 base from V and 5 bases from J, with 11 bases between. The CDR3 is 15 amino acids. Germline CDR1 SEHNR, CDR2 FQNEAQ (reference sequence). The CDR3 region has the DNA TGTGCCAGCAGCTTAGAGCAGGGAAAGAATGAAAAACTGTTTTTT. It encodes CASSLEQGKNEKLFF.

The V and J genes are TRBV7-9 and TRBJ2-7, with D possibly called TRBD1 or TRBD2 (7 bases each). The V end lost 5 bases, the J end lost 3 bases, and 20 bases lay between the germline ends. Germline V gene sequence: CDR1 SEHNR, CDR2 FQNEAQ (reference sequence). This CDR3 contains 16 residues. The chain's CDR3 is CASSRQDREGLYEQYF. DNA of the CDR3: TGTGCCAGCAGCAGGCAAGACAGGGAGGGTCTCTACGAGCAGTACTTC. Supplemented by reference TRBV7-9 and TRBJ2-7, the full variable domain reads DTGVSQNPRHKITKRGQNVTFRCDPISEHNRLYWYRQTLGQGPEFLTYFQNEAQLEKSRLLSDRFSAERPKGSFSTLEIQRTEQGDSAMYLCASSRQDREGLYEQYFGPGTRLTVT.

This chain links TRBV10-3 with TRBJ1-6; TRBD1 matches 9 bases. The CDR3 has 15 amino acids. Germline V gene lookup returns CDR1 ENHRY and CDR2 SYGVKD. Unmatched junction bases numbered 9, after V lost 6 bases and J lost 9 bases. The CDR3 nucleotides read TGTGCCATCAGCTCGGCGGGACAGGGTTTTTCACCCCTCCACTTT. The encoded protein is CAISSAGQGFSPLHF.

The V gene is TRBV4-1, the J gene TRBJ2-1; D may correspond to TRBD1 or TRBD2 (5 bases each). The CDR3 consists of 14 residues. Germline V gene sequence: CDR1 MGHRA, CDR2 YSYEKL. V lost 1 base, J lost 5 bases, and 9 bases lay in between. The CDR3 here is CASSQVPGHNEQFF. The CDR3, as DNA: TGCGCCAGCAGCCAAGTGCCGGGACACAATGAGCAGTTCTTC.

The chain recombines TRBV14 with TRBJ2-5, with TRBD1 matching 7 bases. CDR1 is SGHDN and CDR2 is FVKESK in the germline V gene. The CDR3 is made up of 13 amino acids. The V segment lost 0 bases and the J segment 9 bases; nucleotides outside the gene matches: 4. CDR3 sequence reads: CASSQDHGTAQYF. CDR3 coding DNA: TGTGCCAGCAGCCAAGATCACGGGACAGCCCAGTACTTC.

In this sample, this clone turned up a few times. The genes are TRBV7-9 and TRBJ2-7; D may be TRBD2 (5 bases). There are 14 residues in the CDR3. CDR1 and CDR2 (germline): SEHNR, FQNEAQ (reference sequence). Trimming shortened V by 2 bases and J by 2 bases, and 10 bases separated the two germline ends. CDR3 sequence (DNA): TGTGCCAGCAGCTTATCGGCGGGTACCTACGAGCAGTACTTC. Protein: CASSLSAGTYEQYF.

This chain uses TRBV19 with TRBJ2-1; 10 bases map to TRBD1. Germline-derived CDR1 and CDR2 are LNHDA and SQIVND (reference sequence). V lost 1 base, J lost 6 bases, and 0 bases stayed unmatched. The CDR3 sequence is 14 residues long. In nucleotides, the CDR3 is TGTGCCAGTAGTATAGGGACAGGGGGCAATGAGCAGTTCTTC. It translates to CASSIGTGGNEQFF.

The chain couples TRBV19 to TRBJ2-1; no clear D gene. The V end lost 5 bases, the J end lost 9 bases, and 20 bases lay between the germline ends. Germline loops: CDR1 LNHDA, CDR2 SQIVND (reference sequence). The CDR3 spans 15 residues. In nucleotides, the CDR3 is TGTGCCAGTAGTGGTTCCCGAACGGGTGTGAGTGAGCAGTTCTTC. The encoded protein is CASSGSRTGVSEQFF.

The CDR3 region has the DNA TGTGCCAGCAGTTTATTCCGGGACAGGGGGTTGGACGAGCAGTACTTC. Encoded protein: CASSLFRDRGLDEQYF. This rearrangement joins TRBV27 to TRBJ2-7; TRBD1 matches at 11 bases. V lost 1 base to trimming and J lost 5 bases; unmatched junction nucleotides: 7. The CDR3 is made up of 16 amino acids. From germline, CDR1 is MNHEY and CDR2 SMNVEV (reference sequence).

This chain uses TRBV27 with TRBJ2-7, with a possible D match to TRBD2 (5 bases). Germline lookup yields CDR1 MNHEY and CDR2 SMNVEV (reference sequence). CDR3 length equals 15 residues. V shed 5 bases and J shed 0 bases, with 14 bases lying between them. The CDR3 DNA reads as TGTGCCAGCAGTCCCCTCCGGGGTAGCTCCTACGAGCAGTACTTC. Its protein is CASSPLRGSSYEQYF.

The CDR3 DNA reads TGTGCCATCAGCGCCGGACTAGCGGGAGGGCCAGGGTTGACCGGGGAGCTGTTTTTT. The encoded protein is CAISAGLAGGPGLTGELFF. The chain combines TRBV10-3 with TRBJ2-2, with 15 bases fitting TRBD2. V dropped 6 bases and J dropped 5; count of bases not matched to a gene: 13. Germline CDR1 reads ENHRY; CDR2 reads SYGVKD. The CDR3 spans 19 residues.

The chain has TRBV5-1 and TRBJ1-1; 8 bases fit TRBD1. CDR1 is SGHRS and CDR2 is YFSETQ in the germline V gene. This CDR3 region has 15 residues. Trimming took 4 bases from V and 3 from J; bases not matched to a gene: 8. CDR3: CASSADRVGDTEAFF. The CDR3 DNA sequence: TGCGCCAGCAGCGCGGACAGGGTCGGGGACACTGAAGCTTTCTTT.

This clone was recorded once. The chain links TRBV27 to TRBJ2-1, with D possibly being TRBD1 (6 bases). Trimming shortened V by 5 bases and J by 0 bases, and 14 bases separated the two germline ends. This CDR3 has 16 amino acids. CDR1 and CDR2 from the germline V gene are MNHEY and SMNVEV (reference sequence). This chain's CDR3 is CASSPRRGRSYNEQFF. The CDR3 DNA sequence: TGTGCCAGCAGTCCCCGCAGGGGCCGCTCCTACAATGAGCAGTTCTTC.

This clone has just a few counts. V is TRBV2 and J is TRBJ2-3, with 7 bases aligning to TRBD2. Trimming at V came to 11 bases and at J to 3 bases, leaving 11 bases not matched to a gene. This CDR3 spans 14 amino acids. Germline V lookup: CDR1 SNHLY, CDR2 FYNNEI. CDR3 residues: CAGQREGNTDTQYF. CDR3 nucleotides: TGTGCCGGCCAAAGGGAGGGTAATACAGATACGCAGTATTTT.

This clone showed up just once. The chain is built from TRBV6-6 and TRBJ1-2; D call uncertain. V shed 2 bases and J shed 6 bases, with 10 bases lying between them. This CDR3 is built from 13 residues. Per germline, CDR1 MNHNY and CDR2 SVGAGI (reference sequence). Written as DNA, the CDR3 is TGTGCCAGCAGTTACAGAGGTATCCATGGCTACACCTTC. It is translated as CASSYRGIHGYTF.

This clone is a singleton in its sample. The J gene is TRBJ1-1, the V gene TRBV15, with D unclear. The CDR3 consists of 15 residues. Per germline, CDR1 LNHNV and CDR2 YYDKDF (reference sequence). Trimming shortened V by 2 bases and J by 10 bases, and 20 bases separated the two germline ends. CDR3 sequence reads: CATSRPDLGFRGAFF. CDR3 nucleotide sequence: TGTGCCACCAGCAGACCGGATCTTGGGTTTCGGGGAGCTTTCTTT.

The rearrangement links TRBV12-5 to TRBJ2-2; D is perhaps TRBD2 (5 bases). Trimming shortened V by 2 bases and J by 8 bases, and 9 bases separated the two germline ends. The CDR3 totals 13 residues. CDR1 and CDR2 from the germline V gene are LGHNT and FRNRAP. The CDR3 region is CASGLPSGGELFF. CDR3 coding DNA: TGTGCTAGTGGTTTGCCCAGCGGTGGGGAGCTGTTTTTT.

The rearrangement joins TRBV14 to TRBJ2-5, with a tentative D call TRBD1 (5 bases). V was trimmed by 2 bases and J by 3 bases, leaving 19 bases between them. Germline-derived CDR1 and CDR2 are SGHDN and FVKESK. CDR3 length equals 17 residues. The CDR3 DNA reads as TGTGCCAGCAGCCAAAAGGGGTGGATCCCCCAAAAAGAGACCCAGTACTTC. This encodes CASSQKGWIPQKETQYF.

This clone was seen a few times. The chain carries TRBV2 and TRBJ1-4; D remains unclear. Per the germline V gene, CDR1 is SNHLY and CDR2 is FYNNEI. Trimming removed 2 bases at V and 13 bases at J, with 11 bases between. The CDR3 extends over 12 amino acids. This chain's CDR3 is CASSEPVIRLFF. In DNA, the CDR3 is TGTGCCAGCAGTGAACCGGTGATAAGACTGTTTTTT.

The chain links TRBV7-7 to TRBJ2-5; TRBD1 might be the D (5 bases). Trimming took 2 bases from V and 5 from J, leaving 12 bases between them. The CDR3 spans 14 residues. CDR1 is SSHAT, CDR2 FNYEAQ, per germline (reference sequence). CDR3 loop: CASSLTAGPETQYF. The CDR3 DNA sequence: TGTGCCAGCAGCTTAACTGCAGGGCCCGAGACCCAGTACTTC.

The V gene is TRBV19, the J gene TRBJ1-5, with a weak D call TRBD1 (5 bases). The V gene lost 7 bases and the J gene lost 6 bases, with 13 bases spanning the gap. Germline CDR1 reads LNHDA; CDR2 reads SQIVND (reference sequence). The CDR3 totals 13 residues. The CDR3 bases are TGTGCCAGTAAGCCGGCAGGGATTCAGCCCCAGCATTTT. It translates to CASKPAGIQPQHF.